This T cell receptor beta chain was identified during a study of blood T cells in healthy people across ages. Donor samples were obtained from healthy Caucasian individuals from Russia, aged about 6 to 95. A J-beta primer mix and a sample-barcoded 5' primer were used in a second PCR of roughly 7 to 12 cycles. TCRdb re-called the 5' RACE reads with MiXCR, one entry per CDR3 protein. The sample has hundreds of thousands of distinct CDR3 sequences; 45% to 65% are singletons. The CDR3 sequence is 13 residues long. CDR1 is DFQATT and CDR2 is SNEGSKA in the germline V gene (reference sequence). Material: blood. This chain links TRBV20-1 with TRBJ2-4, with a weak D call TRBD1 (5 bases). The assigned J gene may be wrong: the sequence end matches TRBJ2-5 better. The TCR was taken from a man aged 55 to 70 in good health. The CDR3 protein is CSAYRNLMETQYF. In DNA, the CDR3 is TGCAGTGCATACAGGAATTTAATGGAGACCCAGTACTTC.